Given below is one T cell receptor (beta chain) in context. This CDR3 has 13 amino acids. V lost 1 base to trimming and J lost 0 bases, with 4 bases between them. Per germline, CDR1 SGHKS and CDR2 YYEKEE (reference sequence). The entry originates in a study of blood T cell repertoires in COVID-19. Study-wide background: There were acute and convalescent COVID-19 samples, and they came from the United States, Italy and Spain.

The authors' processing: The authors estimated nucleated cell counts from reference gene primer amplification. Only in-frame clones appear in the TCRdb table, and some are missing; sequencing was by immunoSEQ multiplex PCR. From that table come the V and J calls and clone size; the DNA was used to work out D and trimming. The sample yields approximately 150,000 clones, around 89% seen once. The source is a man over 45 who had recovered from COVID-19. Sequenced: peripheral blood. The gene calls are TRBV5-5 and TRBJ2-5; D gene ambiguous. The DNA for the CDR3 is TGTGCCAGCAGCTTGCCGTACCAAGAGACCCAGTACTTC. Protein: CASSLPYQETQYF. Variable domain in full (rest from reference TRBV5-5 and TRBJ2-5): DAGVTQSPTHLIKTRGQQVTLRCSPISGHKSVSWYQQVLGQGPQFIFQYYEKEERGRGNFPDRFSARQFPNYSSELNVNALLLGDSALYLCASSLPYQETQYFGPGTRLLVL.